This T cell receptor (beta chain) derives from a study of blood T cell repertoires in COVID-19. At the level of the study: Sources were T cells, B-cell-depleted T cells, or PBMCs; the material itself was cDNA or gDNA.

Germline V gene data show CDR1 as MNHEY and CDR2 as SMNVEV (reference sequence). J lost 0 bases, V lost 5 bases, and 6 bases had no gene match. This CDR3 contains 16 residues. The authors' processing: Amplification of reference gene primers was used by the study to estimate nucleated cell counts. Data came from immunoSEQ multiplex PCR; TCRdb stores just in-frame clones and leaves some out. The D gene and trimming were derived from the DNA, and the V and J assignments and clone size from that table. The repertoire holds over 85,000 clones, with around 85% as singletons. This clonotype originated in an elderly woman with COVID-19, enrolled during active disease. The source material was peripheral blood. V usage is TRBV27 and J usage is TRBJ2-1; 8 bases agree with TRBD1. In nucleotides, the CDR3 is TGTGCCAGCAGTCCCCACAGGGGGAGCTCCTACAATGAGCAGTTCTTC. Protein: CASSPHRGSSYNEQFF.